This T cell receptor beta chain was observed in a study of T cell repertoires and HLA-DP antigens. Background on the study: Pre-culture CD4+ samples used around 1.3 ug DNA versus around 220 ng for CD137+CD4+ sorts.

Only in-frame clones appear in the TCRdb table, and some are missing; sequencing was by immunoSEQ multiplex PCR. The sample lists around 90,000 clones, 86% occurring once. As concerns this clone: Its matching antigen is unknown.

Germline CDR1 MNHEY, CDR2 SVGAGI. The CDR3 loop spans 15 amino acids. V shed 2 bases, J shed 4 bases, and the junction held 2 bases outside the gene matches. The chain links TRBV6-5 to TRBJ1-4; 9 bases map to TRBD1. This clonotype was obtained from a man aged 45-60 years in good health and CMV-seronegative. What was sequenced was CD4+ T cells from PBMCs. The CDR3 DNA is TGTGCCAGCAGTTACGGGGGACAGGGTAATGAAAAACTGTTTTTT. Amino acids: CASSYGGQGNEKLFF.